This T cell receptor beta chain was identified in a study of identical twins. Template switching (which added a universal primer site) was used, and cDNA carried unique molecular identifiers. Via MiXCR, TCRdb re-called the 5' RACE reads, giving one row per CDR3 protein. Seen here are some 500,000 distinct CDR3 sequences, approximately 14% observed once, and the top ten hold 0.98%. Findings and limits, study-wide: Excess low generation probability was seen in twin-shared out-of-frame alpha sequences. Researchers reported weaker excess twin sharing in beta out-of-frame sequences.

This clonotype was seen ten or more times. The antigen remains unidentified. V lost 3 bases and J 7 bases, leaving 12 bases between the germline ends. The CDR3 totals 13 residues. These sequences were also reported in another study, on yellow fever vaccine responses in identical twins. This second study says: Among the twins, the vaccine T cell response reportedly seemed partly convergent and partly personalized.

This receptor was obtained from a woman aged 18-29 years in good health. This chain joins TRBV12-3 or TRBV12-4 and TRBJ1-2; D is unresolved. Specimen: CD4+ T cells sorted from blood. As DNA, the CDR3 is TGTGCCAGCAGTTTCTCGGGGATCAGTGGCTACACCTTC. Translated, it gives CASSFSGISGYTF.